This entry describes one T cell receptor (beta chain). The data stem from a study of CD8+ T cells in alopecia areata. The CDR3 consists of 18 residues. CDR1 and CDR2 from the germline V gene are SGHAT and FQNNGV. With 3 bases clipped from V and 3 bases from J, the junction kept 15 bases outside the gene matches. Extraction of RNA preceded its reverse transcription into cDNA, which served as the sequencing template. Assay used: immunoSEQ multiplex PCR; TCRdb lists only in-frame clones, some missing. The sample lists about 110,000 clones, 45% to 70% seen once, with roughly 20% in the top ten. The rearrangement joins TRBV11-2 to TRBJ2-7; 9 nucleotides line up with TRBD2. The sample comprised CD8+ T cells sorted from blood. This sequence originates from a human donor in good health. The CDR3 region has the DNA TGTGCCAGCAGCTTTTTAGCGGGAGATCCCCTTCCACTCTACGAGCAGTACTTC. Protein: CASSFLAGDPLPLYEQYF.